The next 17 T cell receptor beta chains were all read from a single sample in a study of molecular identifiers for immune sequencing clone quantification (dated by TCRdb to between 2018 and 2020). Libraries came from PCR. The run used an Illumina HiSeq 4000. Starting from the raw public reads, TCRdb applied fastp trimming at Q25, assembled clones with MiXCR and retained in-frame beta chains. A single entry per CDR3 protein holds the most common genes and DNA from its merged rows. The sample table shows hundreds of thousands of distinct CDR3 sequences, and just under 20% are seen once. 0.85% to 0.9% of the sample is in the top ten clones. Sequencing was performed on naive CD8+ T cells from blood, with Jurkat cell RNA spiked in. In light of the paper, this sample's cell subset or site label describes: FACS-sorted CD8+CD4-CCR7+CD45RA+ naive T cells. These receptors were obtained from a human donor in good health. Some libraries in this study had Jurkat cell RNA spiked in.

In this sample, this clonotype turned up a few times. The chain couples TRBV19 to TRBJ2-7; perhaps TRBD2 as D (6 bases). CDR1 and CDR2 from the germline V gene are LNHDA and SQIVND (reference sequence). V lost 5 bases and J lost 2, with 13 bases in between. CDR3 size: 14 residues. The CDR3 protein is CASSWSSGTYEQYF. The DNA of the CDR3 is TGTGCCAGTAGTTGGAGTAGCGGCACCTACGAGCAGTACTTC.

This clonotype was counted many times. This chain uses TRBV20-1 with TRBJ2-3; D ambiguous. This CDR3 is built from 13 residues. CDR1 and CDR2 (germline): DFQATT, SNEGSKA (reference sequence). Trimming took 0 bases from V and 4 from J, leaving 8 bases between them. CDR3 loop: CSARDARADTQYF. CDR3 bases: TGCAGTGCTAGAGACGCTCGGGCAGATACGCAGTATTTT.

Ten or more counts support this clonotype. V and J are TRBV6-2 or TRBV6-3 and TRBJ2-3; no clear D. Germline assignment: CDR1 MNHEY and CDR2 SVGEGT. This CDR3 is 13 amino acids long. V dropped 1 base and J dropped 0 bases, with 2 bases sitting between them. The chain's CDR3 is CASSYWSTDTQYF. In nucleotides, the CDR3 is TGTGCCAGCAGTTACTGGAGCACAGATACGCAGTATTTT.

This chain uses TRBV6-2 or TRBV6-3 with TRBJ2-7, with D perhaps matching TRBD1 (6 bases). CDR3 length equals 13 residues. V lost 4 bases and J 3 bases, leaving 10 bases between the germline ends. CDR1 is MNHEY and CDR2 is SVGEGT in the germline V gene. The CDR3 loop reads CASSFRGHYEQYF. The CDR3 coding sequence is TGTGCCAGCAGTTTTAGGGGACACTACGAGCAGTACTTC.

Many counts were recorded for this clonotype. The chain links TRBV27 to TRBJ1-1; D unclear. The CDR3 runs to 14 residues. The ends were cut back, 5 bases at V and 0 bases at J, with 10 bases in the middle. Germline V CDR1 and CDR2: MNHEY, SMNVEV (reference sequence). The CDR3 is CASSDSLVNTEAFF. CDR3 in DNA: TGTGCCAGCAGTGATAGCCTGGTGAACACTGAAGCTTTCTTT.

This clonotype was counted at least ten times. The rearrangement uses TRBV28 and TRBJ2-5, with 12 nucleotides matching TRBD2. CDR1 is MDHEN, CDR2 SYDVKM, per germline. This CDR3 is built from 17 residues. Trimming removed 0 bases from V and 5 bases from J; junction bases left unmatched: 7. The CDR3 region is CASSLWQLAGGSETQYF. The CDR3 DNA follows: TGTGCCAGCAGTTTATGGCAACTAGCGGGAGGAAGTGAGACCCAGTACTTC.

V usage is TRBV29-1 and J usage is TRBJ2-1; 10 positions agree with TRBD1. The germline CDR1 and CDR2 sequences are SQVTM and ANQGSEA. J lost 5 bases, V lost 6 bases, and 7 bases had no gene match. The CDR3 sequence is 14 residues long. The CDR3 loop is CSVAGDRGNNEQFF. For the CDR3, the DNA is TGCAGCGTCGCTGGGGACAGGGGAAACAATGAGCAGTTCTTC.

Many counts were recorded for this clonotype. The CDR3 DNA reads TGTGCCAGCTCCCCCTGGACGACTACAACCTATGGCTACACCTTC. Translation gives CASSPWTTTTYGYTF. The rearrangement links TRBV18 to TRBJ1-2; D remains unclear. V was trimmed by 6 bases and J by 4 bases, leaving 18 bases between them. This CDR3 region has 15 residues. Germline CDR1 is KGHSH and CDR2 is LQKENI.

This clonotype has ten or more counts. V is TRBV13 and J is TRBJ2-3; maybe TRBD2 (6 bases). The CDR3 contains 15 residues. Germline V gene sequence: CDR1 PRHDT, CDR2 FYEKMQ (reference sequence). V dropped 3 bases and J dropped 0 bases, with 10 bases sitting between them. CDR3 sequence (DNA): TGTGCCAGCAGCTTGAAGCGGGTTAGCACAGATACGCAGTATTTT. This sequence encodes CASSLKRVSTDTQYF.

The sample holds many counts of this clonotype. This chain links TRBV19 with TRBJ2-1; D is uncertain. The CDR3 is 15 amino acids. V gave up 5 bases and J gave up 7 bases, with 18 bases separating them. CDR1 is LNHDA, CDR2 SQIVND, per germline (reference sequence). CDR3 sequence (DNA): TGTGCCAGTAGTGATCCCAGTGGTCTCAGGAATGAGCAGTTCTTC. This gives the protein CASSDPSGLRNEQFF.

Many counts were recorded for this clonotype. The chain recombines TRBV28 with TRBJ2-3; 9 bases agree with TRBD2. The CDR3 spans 13 residues. Germline lookup yields CDR1 MDHEN and CDR2 SYDVKM. The J segment lost 4 bases and the V segment lost 7 bases, leaving 3 bases of the junction unmatched. CDR3 bases: TGTGCCAGCATGGGACTAGCAGCAGATACGCAGTATTTT. Translation: CASMGLAADTQYF. The entire variable domain, with the rest obtained from reference TRBV28 and TRBJ2-3, is as follows: DVKVTQSSRYLVKRTGEKVFLECVQDMDHENMFWYRQDPGLGLRLIYFSYDVKMKEKGDIPEGYSVSREKKERFSLILESASTNQTSMYLCASMGLAADTQYFGPGTRLTVL.

This clonotype was seen more than once but under ten times. The chain links TRBV6-2 or TRBV6-3 to TRBJ2-7; D might be TRBD2 (5 bases). CDR3 length equals 19 residues. The V gene's germline CDR1 is MNHEY and CDR2 SVGEGT. V lost 2 bases and J lost 2, with 25 bases in between. The CDR3 here is CASSYPSVVVEGRPYEQYF. In DNA, the CDR3 is TGTGCCAGCAGTTACCCCTCCGTAGTCGTAGAGGGTCGGCCCTACGAGCAGTACTTC.

This clonotype was counted ten times or more. The chain combines TRBV6-2 or TRBV6-3 with TRBJ2-5; D is perhaps TRBD2 (5 bases). Between the trimmed V and J ends, which lost 5 bases and 3 bases, there was a span of 22 bases. CDR3 size: 17 residues. Germline CDR1 reads MNHEY; CDR2 reads SVGEGT. CDR3 in DNA: TGTGCCAGCAGTGCTGACCGGGGATCCCCGGCTAAAGAGACCCAGTACTTC. Amino acids: CASSADRGSPAKETQYF.

This chain uses TRBV4-3 with TRBJ2-5; D remains ambiguous. Germline loops: CDR1 LGHNA, CDR2 YSLEER. The length of the CDR3 is 16 residues. With 0 bases removed from V and 5 bases from J, the gap between germline ends came to 16 bases. As DNA, the CDR3 is TGCGCCAGCAGCCAAGATCGGGTTAATCTGGCGGAGACCCAGTACTTC. It specifies CASSQDRVNLAETQYF.

The chain uses TRBV29-1 and TRBJ2-1; the D call may be TRBD1 or TRBD2 (5 bases each). The CDR3 spans 18 residues. Trimming cost V 3 bases and J 6 bases, with 27 bases left between them. Germline lookup yields CDR1 SQVTM and CDR2 ANQGSEA. The CDR3 loop is CSVELTATFRDLSNEQFF. The DNA for the CDR3 is TGCAGCGTTGAGTTGACAGCCACCTTTCGGGATCTATCCAATGAGCAGTTCTTC.

This clonotype has only a few counts. The chain couples TRBV19 to TRBJ1-1, with no clear D. There are 13 residues in the CDR3. The V gene lost 1 base and the J gene lost 1 base, with 4 bases spanning the gap. Germline-derived CDR1 and CDR2 are LNHDA and SQIVND (reference sequence). CDR3 nucleotide sequence: TGTGCCAGTAGTATAGCGGCGAACACTGAAGCTTTCTTT. Its protein product is CASSIAANTEAFF.

As for this clonotype: A read error is likely, as this CDR3 ends without the conserved phenylalanine or tryptophan. This sequence joins TRBV12-3 or TRBV12-4 and TRBJ2-2; D is unresolved. The CDR3 is 13 residues long. Trimming removed 6 bases at V and 5 bases at J, with 10 bases between. The CDR3 DNA reads TGTGCCAGCAGCGGCTCGGAAACCGGGGAGCTGTTTCTT. Its protein is CASSGSETGELFL.